The clone carrying this T cell receptor beta chain showed up just a few times. Its antigen is still unknown. The source of the sample is a study of beta chain features in type 1 diabetes. Study conclusions and caveats: All four CD4+ subsets of Type 1 diabetes patients contained TCRB CDR3s that were moderately but significantly shorter.

TCRB transcripts that were expressed got sequenced, as all of the isolated RNA had been reverse transcribed. Sequencing used immunoSEQ multiplex PCR; TCRdb keeps in-frame clones, though not all of them. The data show some 14,000 clones, less than 80% seen once. This CDR3 has 15 amino acids. V trimming: 6 bases; J trimming: 4 bases; junction bases outside the gene matches: 10. In germline, CDR1 is MNHEY, CDR2 SMNVEV (reference sequence). Cells sorted by CD45RO/CCR7/CD25/CD127/CD95/CD27 comprised CD4+ naive, central memory, regulatory and stem cell-like memory cells. The gene calls are TRBV27 and TRBJ2-7; 9 bases are shared with TRBD1. Sequencing was performed on stem cell memory CD4+ T cells from blood. This TCR derives from a woman between 18 and 30 years old with type 1 diabetes. The CDR3 DNA follows: TGTGCCAGCAGCTCACCGGGACAGGGCTATTACGAGCAGTACTTC. It specifies CASSSPGQGYYEQYF.